This T cell receptor beta chain stems from a study of blood T cell repertoires in COVID-19. The wider study: The analysed material was cDNA or gDNA that came from T cells, B-cell-depleted T cells, or PBMCs.

This CDR3 is built from 16 residues. Trimming left V 4 bases short and J 0 bases short, with 14 bases between. CDR1 and CDR2 (germline): SGHNT, YYREEE (reference sequence). Authors' processing steps: Nucleated cell number was recorded as an estimate derived from reference gene primer amplification. Sequencing was performed with immunoSEQ multiplex PCR; in TCRdb, only in-frame clones are kept and a portion is missing. That table furnishes V, J and clone size, whereas the DNA furnished D and trimming. The sample has about 73,000 clones; 75% to 90% are singletons. V and J are TRBV5-4 and TRBJ2-1; D gene unclear. The receptor was derived from a man older than 75 with acute or convalescent COVID-19. Input material: peripheral blood. The CDR3 DNA is TGTGCCAGCAGCCTCGTGAGGTGGCTCTCCTACAATGAGCAGTTCTTC. It translates to CASSLVRWLSYNEQFF. Full variable domain (outside the CDR3, taken from reference TRBV5-4 and TRBJ2-1): ETGVTQSPTHLIKTRGQQVTLRCSSQSGHNTVSWYQQALGQGPQFIFQYYREEENGRGNFPPRFSGLQFPNYSSELNVNALELDDSALYLCASSLVRWLSYNEQFFGPGTRLTVL.